These 14 T cell receptor beta chains originate from one sample sequenced in a study of early T cells in non-severe SARS-CoV-2 infection. TCRdb processed the 5' RACE reads anew with MiXCR; each CDR3 protein has one entry. This sample yields about 67,000 distinct CDR3 sequences, of which around 10% are seen a single time; less than 5% belongs to the top ten. Material for sequencing was whole blood. The receptor set was obtained from an adult who was a healthcare worker with PCR-confirmed SARS-CoV-2 infection or an uninfected control (not recorded which).

At least ten counts were recorded for this clonotype. This chain links TRBV11-2 with TRBJ2-5; D is possibly TRBD1 (6 bases). CDR3 length: 11 amino acids. Trimming stripped 5 bases from V and 5 bases from J, with 6 bases between. Germline-derived CDR1 and CDR2 are SGHAT and FQNNGV. CDR3 sequence reads: CASSRGETQYF. Here the CDR3 DNA reads TGTGCCAGCAGCAGGGGGGAGACCCAGTACTTC.

In its sample, this clonotype was seen a few times. V is TRBV5-1 and J is TRBJ2-1; D not resolved. The CDR3 consists of 15 residues. Trimming took off 2 bases at V and 2 bases at J, with 11 bases between the two ends. CDR1 and CDR2 (germline): SGHRS, YFSETQ. As DNA, the CDR3 is TGCGCCAGCAGCTTAGGTCAGGCCCCCTACAATGAGCAGTTCTTC. This gives the protein CASSLGQAPYNEQFF.

This clonotype was seen a few times. The junction differs from germline at one of its ends, possibly a read error. CDR3 residues: CTSSLRRGAVYEQYF. CDR3 bases: TGTACCAGCAGCTTGAGACGGGGGGCCGTCTACGAGCAGTACTTC. This chain links TRBV5-8 with TRBJ2-7, with D maybe TRBD2 (7 bases). Germline CDR1 SGHTS, CDR2 YDEGEE. This CDR3 is built from 15 residues.

This clonotype was recorded many times. The V gene is TRBV5-1, the J gene TRBJ1-1; 9 positions match TRBD1. The CDR3 is made up of 14 amino acids. J gave up 5 bases and V 3 bases, and 5 bases lay outside the gene matches. CDR1 SGHRS and CDR2 YFSETQ come from the germline V gene. The CDR3 region has the DNA TGCGCCAGCAGCTGGGGGACAGGGCTGACTGAAGCTTTCTTT. The encoded protein is CASSWGTGLTEAFF.

This clonotype has ten or more counts. The gene calls are TRBV20-1 and TRBJ1-5; 7 nucleotides match TRBD1. V was clipped by 1 base and J by 10 bases; unmatched bases: 10. Germline loops: CDR1 DFQATT, CDR2 SNEGSKA (reference sequence). The CDR3 contains 14 residues. CDR3: CSARARGQQRPQHF. Written as DNA, the CDR3 is TGCAGTGCTAGAGCGAGGGGACAGCAAAGACCCCAGCATTTT.

At least ten counts were recorded for this clonotype. This chain connects TRBV28 to TRBJ1-1; D remains ambiguous. The CDR3 loop spans 14 amino acids. V was shortened by 5 bases and J by 4 bases, with 14 bases between the two germline ends. CDR1 and CDR2 from the germline V gene are MDHEN and SYDVKM. Here the CDR3 reads CASSLRLGGTEAFF. DNA for the CDR3: TGTGCCAGCAGTCTCAGACTGGGCGGCACTGAAGCTTTCTTT.

This clonotype was detected ten times or more. The J gene is TRBJ1-2, the V gene TRBV30; D gene uncertain. CDR1 and CDR2 (germline): GTSNPN, SVGIG (reference sequence). The ends were cut back, 2 bases at V and 1 base at J, with 11 bases in the middle. The CDR3 contains 14 residues. The CDR3 DNA is TGTGCCTGGAGTCGGTCCTGGATTAACTATGGCTACACCTTC. This gives the protein CAWSRSWINYGYTF.

There are many counts of this clonotype. The V gene is TRBV7-3, the J gene TRBJ2-3; TRBD1 matches 8 bases. The V segment lost 5 bases and the J segment 4 bases; nucleotides outside the gene matches: 5. This CDR3 comprises 14 residues. CDR1 and CDR2 from the germline V gene are SGHTA and FQGTGA. The CDR3 is CASSLGQGPDTQYF. CDR3 coding DNA: TGTGCCAGCAGCCTTGGACAGGGTCCAGATACGCAGTATTTT.

This clonotype was detected many times. The chain employs TRBV4-2 and TRBJ2-5; 10 positions match TRBD2. The CDR3 consists of 15 residues. Losses at the gene ends were 8 bases for V and 2 bases for J; bases not matched to a gene: 8. Germline V gene lookup returns CDR1 LGHNA and CDR2 YNFKEQ. CDR3: CASGKREGPQETQYF. The CDR3 coding sequence is TGTGCCAGCGGAAAGCGGGAGGGACCTCAAGAGACCCAGTACTTC.

At least ten counts were recorded for this clonotype. The chain employs TRBV20-1 and TRBJ2-1; D may correspond to TRBD1 or TRBD2 (6 bases each). The CDR3 is 15 amino acids. Germline values: CDR1 DFQATT, CDR2 SNEGSKA (reference sequence). The V gene lost 3 bases and the J gene lost 4 bases, with 16 bases spanning the gap. CDR3 residues: CSASQSTGAYNEQFF. CDR3 DNA: TGCAGTGCTAGCCAAAGCACGGGGGCTTACAATGAGCAGTTCTTC.

Ten or more counts support this clonotype. V is TRBV6-2 or TRBV6-3 and J is TRBJ2-1, with D unclear. Germline V gene lookup returns CDR1 MNHEY and CDR2 SVGEGT. The CDR3 runs 12 residues. Trimming left V 1 base short and J 5 bases short, with 3 bases between. CDR3 coding DNA: TGTGCCAGCAGTTACTGGCACAATGAGCAGTTCTTC. Translation gives CASSYWHNEQFF.

The rearrangement joins TRBV12-3 or TRBV12-4 to TRBJ2-1; TRBD2 agrees at 10 bases. This CDR3 has 14 amino acids. J was trimmed by 9 bases and V by 4 bases; bases with no gene match: 6. The CDR3 region has the DNA TGTGCCAGCAGTTCCTCTAGCGGGAGAGGTGAGCAGTTCTTC. Its protein is CASSSSSGRGEQFF.

The gene calls are TRBV9 and TRBJ2-2; D call uncertain. V lost 3 bases to trimming and J lost 2 bases, with 11 bases between them. The CDR3 contains 15 residues. Germline CDR1 and CDR2: SGDLS and YYNGEE. CDR3 region: CASSEGLENTGELFF. Here the CDR3 DNA reads TGTGCCAGCAGCGAAGGCCTGGAAAACACCGGGGAGCTGTTTTTT.

This clonotype showed up just once. This rearrangement joins TRBV5-1 to TRBJ2-1, with D uncertain. The germline V and J ends were trimmed by 4 bases and 6 bases, with 14 bases remaining between them. Germline V gene sequence: CDR1 SGHRS, CDR2 YFSETQ. This CDR3 contains 14 residues. The CDR3 region is CASSARRLGNEQFF. The CDR3 bases are TGCGCCAGCAGCGCCCGGCGTTTGGGCAATGAGCAGTTCTTC.